Following are 24 T cell receptor beta chains from one sample sequenced in a study of tumor and adjacent non-tumor tissue in lung cancer. A modified ARM-PCR protocol with three rounds of nested PCR amplified TCRbeta. Via MiXCR, TCRdb re-called the multiplex PCR reads, giving one row per CDR3 protein. The sample has tens of thousands of distinct CDR3 sequences; 60% to 70% are singletons. No cell sorting was done before RNA was extracted from the tissue. This non-tumor lung sample came from over 3 cm beyond the tumor edge. The sequenced sample consisted of distant non-tumor lung tissue. The receptors were sampled from a woman between 35 and 50 years old with non-small cell lung cancer.

The rearrangement uses TRBV4-2 and TRBJ2-5; D not resolved. The CDR3 extends over 16 amino acids. Germline lookup yields CDR1 LGHNA and CDR2 YNFKEQ. Trimming removed 0 bases at V and 5 bases at J, with 16 bases between. The CDR3 region has the DNA TGTGCCAGCAGCCAAGAGATAGGGCGGCCCCATGAGACCCAGTACTTC. Residues: CASSQEIGRPHETQYF.

This clonotype is a singleton in its sample. A much larger clone lies a single base off, so this may be a read error. The V gene is TRBV7-8, the J gene TRBJ1-6; 9 nucleotides agree with TRBD1. Trimming took 1 base from V and 9 from J; bases not matched to a gene: 1. CDR1 SGHVS and CDR2 FQNEAQ come from the germline V gene. CDR3 length equals 14 residues. DNA of the CDR3: TGTGCCAGCAGCTTAGGACAGGGGGGTTCACCCCTCCACTTT. Its translation: CASSLGQGGSPLHF.

A note on this clonotype: This sequence may be a read error, since a much larger clone differs from it by one base. The V call is TRBV5-1, the J call TRBJ2-7, with 8 bases lining up with TRBD1. This CDR3 is built from 17 residues. V trimming: 2 bases; J trimming: 5 bases; junction bases outside the gene matches: 15. Germline CDR1 reads SGHRS; CDR2 reads YFSETQ. Here the CDR3 reads CASSLQGGRTKGNEQYF. For the CDR3, the DNA is TGCGCCAGCAGCTTACAGGGGGGCCGAACCAAAGGGAACGAGCAGTACTTC.

With respect to this clonotype: One end of the junction fails to match germline, which may point to a read error. The chain recombines TRBV5-4 with TRBJ2-2; D not resolved. There are 14 residues in the CDR3. Germline V gives CDR1 SGHNT, CDR2 YYREEE (reference sequence). The CDR3 spells CASSSCLNAGELFF. CDR3 DNA sequence: TGTGCAAGCAGCTCCTGCCTAAACGCCGGGGAGCTGTTTTTT.

As concerns this clonotype: An end of the junction does not agree with germline; a read error may underlie this. This chain links TRBV6-5 with TRBJ1-3; tentatively, D is TRBD1 (5 bases). The CDR3 totals 16 residues. Germline V lookup: CDR1 MNHEY, CDR2 SVGAGI. The CDR3, as DNA: TGTGCCAGTAGTGCGCGGGACTTCCAATCTGGGAACACCACATATTTT. As protein: CASSARDFQSGNTTYF.

This clonotype has a single count. The genes are TRBV11-3 and TRBJ2-3; D is undetermined. The J call may be in error: the DNA end matches TRBJ1-5 better. This CDR3 spans 14 amino acids. Germline-derived CDR1 and CDR2 are SGHNT and YENEEA. This chain's CDR3 is CASSFLSPSDTQHF. The DNA for the CDR3 is TGTGCCAGCAGCTTCTTGAGTCCCTCAGATACGCAGCATTTT.

As to this clonotype: A much larger clone lies one base from this, so it may be a read error. The rearrangement links TRBV5-4 to TRBJ2-7; D is tentatively TRBD1 or TRBD2 (5 bases each). The germline CDR1 and CDR2 sequences are SGHNT and YYREEE (reference sequence). The CDR3 runs to 16 residues. V lost 2 bases, J lost 5 bases, and 20 bases lay in between. This CDR3 is CASSFGLPGTGDEQYF. CDR3 nucleotide sequence: TGTGCCAGCAGCTTCGGCTTACCGGGGACCGGAGACGAGCAGTACTTC. Filled out from reference TRBV5-4 and TRBJ2-7, the complete variable domain reads ETGVTQSPTHLIKTRGQQVTLRCSSQSGHNTVSWYQQALGQGPQFIFQYYREEENGRGNFPPRFSGLQFPNYSSELNVNALELDDSALYLCASSFGLPGTGDEQYFGPGTRLTVT.

The sample holds many counts of this clonotype. This CDR3 is CASRGGGRNSPLHF. Written as DNA, the CDR3 is TGTGCCAGCCGGGGGGGGGGGCGAAATTCACCCCTCCACTTT. V usage is TRBV6-5 and J usage is TRBJ1-6; D may be TRBD1 (6 bases). V was clipped by 8 bases and J by 7 bases, with 15 bases between them. Germline CDR1 MNHEY, CDR2 SVGAGI. The CDR3 has 14 residues.

J is TRBJ2-6 and V is TRBV29-1; D may be TRBD2 (6 bases). CDR3 length equals 15 residues. CDR1 is SQVTM and CDR2 is ANQGSEA in the germline V gene. Here the CDR3 reads CTIDSGGSGANVLTF. As DNA, the CDR3 is TGCACCATTGATTCCGGGGGTTCTGGGGCCAACGTCCTGACTTTC.

The count of this clonotype is one. The chain joins TRBV5-1 to TRBJ1-1; TRBD1 might be the D (6 bases). Germline V lookup: CDR1 SGHRS, CDR2 YFSETQ. V lost 0 bases and J 10 bases, leaving 19 bases between the germline ends. This CDR3 is 15 amino acids long. The CDR3 DNA reads TGCGCCAGCAGCTTGGTAGGGGGGAGTAACGCTGGAGCTTTCTTT. Translated, it gives CASSLVGGSNAGAFF.

This clonotype was counted once. This chain connects TRBV5-1 to TRBJ2-6; the D is unclear. V shed 0 bases and J shed 0 bases, with 7 bases lying between them. Germline CDR1 SGHRS, CDR2 YFSETQ. There are 16 residues in the CDR3. This CDR3 is CASSLGGNSGANVLTF. The CDR3 DNA follows: TGCGCCAGCAGCTTGGGAGGCAACTCTGGGGCCAACGTCCTGACTTTC.

Worth noting for this clonotype: A junction boundary mismatches the germline segment, possibly from a read error. V gene TRBV7-8 combines with J gene TRBJ2-7; 8 nucleotides line up with TRBD1. Germline assignment: CDR1 SGHVS and CDR2 FQNEAQ. The CDR3 extends over 17 amino acids. The CDR3 loop is CACSLGGGGQGRLEQYF. The CDR3 DNA reads TGTGCCTGCAGCCTAGGGGGTGGCGGACAGGGTAGGCTGGAGCAGTACTTC.

This clonotype is categorized as medium-sized. V usage is TRBV11-2 and J usage is TRBJ1-6; 7 nucleotides line up with TRBD1. The CDR3 has 14 amino acids. Looked up from germline, CDR1 is SGHAT and CDR2 is FQNNGV. Germline trimming cut 8 bases from V and 7 bases from J; bases unmatched to any gene: 8. CDR3 nucleotide sequence: TGTGCCAGCGACTCAGGGGGACCAAATTCACCCCTCCACTTT. Its translation: CASDSGGPNSPLHF.

Worth noting for this clonotype: A much bigger clone sits one base away, suggesting this may be a read error. The gene calls are TRBV12-5 and TRBJ1-1; maybe TRBD1 (6 bases). The CDR3 loop spans 15 amino acids. The germline CDR1 and CDR2 sequences are LGHNT and FRNRAP. As DNA, the CDR3 is TGTGCTAGTAGTTTGGCCCAGGGGATGAACACTGAAGCTTTCTTT. It encodes CASSLAQGMNTEAFF.

As regards this clonotype: The junction differs from germline at one of its ends, possibly a read error. This chain joins TRBV11-2 and TRBJ2-2; TRBD2 might be the D (5 bases). Germline CDR1 is SGHAT and CDR2 is FQNNGV. The CDR3 loop spans 14 amino acids. CDR3 loop: CASSLALLTGELFF. As DNA, the CDR3 is TGTGCCAGCAGCTTAGCCCTTCTCACCGGGGAGTTGTTTTTT.

A word on this clonotype: Likely a read error: the CDR3 ends without its conserved phenylalanine or tryptophan. V gene TRBV30 combines with J gene TRBJ2-6; D may correspond to TRBD1 or TRBD2 (5 bases each). The CDR3 is made up of 18 amino acids. Germline V lookup: CDR1 GTSNPN, CDR2 SVGIG (reference sequence). V was clipped by 3 bases and J by 0 bases, with 18 bases between them. This CDR3 reads CAWRGRRDGPSGANVLTY. CDR3 nucleotides: TGTGCCTGGAGGGGTCGACGGGACGGACCCTCTGGGGCCAACGTCCTGACTTAC.

The sample holds one count of this clonotype. CDR3 coding DNA: TGTGCCAGCAGCTTAGGGCCACTGGCGGGGTGCGATGAGCAGTTCTTC. This gives the protein CASSLGPLAGCDEQFF. The rearrangement links TRBV11-2 to TRBJ2-1; possibly TRBD2 for D (6 bases). CDR1 is SGHAT and CDR2 is FQNNGV in the germline V gene. Between the trimmed V and J ends, which lost 1 base and 8 bases, there was a span of 18 bases. The CDR3 is 16 amino acids.

Ten or more counts support this clonotype. At one of its ends the junction is not consistent with the germline gene, which may arise from a read error. The genes are TRBV28 and TRBJ1-2; D might be TRBD1 (5 bases). The CDR3 has 11 residues. CDR1 is MDHEN and CDR2 is SYDVKM in the germline V gene. This CDR3 reads CASGRPGQVAF. The CDR3 coding sequence is TGTGCCAGTGGACGTCCGGGGCAGGTCGCCTTC.

This clonotype was counted many times. Here the CDR3 reads CASSLFGLALDLAYNEQFF. The CDR3 DNA reads TGTGCCAGCAGCTTATTTGGACTAGCGCTTGACCTTGCTTACAATGAGCAGTTCTTC. This sequence joins TRBV7-8 and TRBJ2-1; 9 bases map to TRBD2. Germline trimming cut 2 bases from V and 4 bases from J; bases unmatched to any gene: 15. CDR3 size: 19 residues. Per germline, CDR1 SGHVS and CDR2 FQNEAQ.

The chain is built from TRBV30 and TRBJ2-5, with TRBD1 as a possible D gene (5 bases). The CDR3 is 15 residues long. The germline V gene has CDR1 GTSNPN and CDR2 SVGIG (reference sequence). The CDR3 nucleotides are TGTACCCGGAACCCATATGAACTTCGTAGGGGGACCCAGTACTTC. Amino acid sequence: CTRNPYELRRGTQYF.

With respect to this clonotype: One base away lies a much larger clone, so this may be a sequencing read error. V usage is TRBV12-5 and J usage is TRBJ1-1, with D perhaps matching TRBD1 (6 bases). Per the germline V gene, CDR1 is LGHNT and CDR2 is FRNRAP. CDR3 size: 15 residues. DNA for the CDR3: TGTGCTAGTGGTTTGGCCCAGGGGATGAACACTGAAGTTTTCTTT. Its translation is CASGLAQGMNTEVFF.

Remarks on this clonotype: One end of the junction varies from germline; a read error may be responsible. This rearrangement joins TRBV10-1 to TRBJ2-2; possible D gene TRBD2, 5 bases. Looked up from germline, CDR1 is WNHNN and CDR2 is SYGVQD (reference sequence). CDR3 size: 14 residues. The CDR3 DNA sequence: TGCGCCAGCAGTGAGAGGGTGGAAACCGGGAAGCTGTCTTTT. It codes for CASSERVETGKLSF.

This clonotype was observed at least ten times. In nucleotides, the CDR3 is TGTGCCTGGACTAGGGACAGCGCGGAAGCTTTCTTT. Residues: CAWTRDSAEAFF. The rearrangement uses TRBV30 and TRBJ1-1; TRBD1 matches 7 bases. CDR1 is GTSNPN, CDR2 SVGIG, per germline (reference sequence). This CDR3 spans 12 amino acids. Trimming cost V 4 bases and J 8 bases; bases outside gene matches: 7.

Concerning this clonotype: Germline is not matched at one junction end, which may reflect a read error. The chain combines TRBV29-1 with TRBJ2-7, with 9 bases identical to TRBD2. The length of the CDR3 is 14 residues. Per germline, CDR1 SQVTM and CDR2 ANQGSEA. The CDR3 DNA reads as TGCAGTGTTGAGGATGGGACTAGCCCCCACGAGCACTACTTC. Amino acids: CSVEDGTSPHEHYF.